The next 14 T cell receptor beta chains were all read from a single sample in a study of type 1 and type 2 diabetes patients. Genomic DNA was the PCR template. The TCR beta CDR3 region was amplified using 30 forward and 13 reverse primers. TCRdb re-analysed the multiplex PCR reads in MiXCR, keeping a single row per CDR3 protein. The repertoire consists of under 300,000 distinct CDR3 sequences, with around 47% occurring once and the leading ten covering approximately 14%. Material for sequencing was peripheral blood mononuclear cells (PBMCs). The receptors originated from a man aged 18 to 29 with type 2 diabetes.

A few counts support this clonotype. The chain links TRBV2 to TRBJ1-1; possibly TRBD1 for D (5 bases). The V gene lost 6 bases and the J gene lost 4 bases, with 15 bases spanning the gap. CDR3 length: 14 residues. The germline CDR1 and CDR2 sequences are SNHLY and FYNNEI. CDR3: CASSVTAGSTEAFF. The CDR3 DNA follows: TGTGCCAGCAGCGTGACAGCGGGTTCCACTGAAGCTTTCTTT.

The chain combines TRBV19 with TRBJ2-1, with 9 bases lining up with TRBD2. V was clipped by 8 bases and J by 8 bases; unmatched bases: 10. Germline V lookup: CDR1 LNHDA, CDR2 SQIVND (reference sequence). CDR3 size: 14 residues. The CDR3 loop reads CASRPGLAGYEQFF. The CDR3, as DNA: TGTGCCAGTCGACCGGGACTAGCTGGGTATGAGCAGTTCTTC.

The genes are TRBV7-2 and TRBJ2-2, with a possible D match to TRBD1 (6 bases). The CDR3 spans 15 residues. Trimming left V 2 bases short and J 5 bases short, with 12 bases between. Germline CDR1 SGHTA, CDR2 FQGNSA. The CDR3 DNA is TGTGCCAGCAGCTTAAATCAGGGGTTTACCGGGGAGCTGTTTTTT. Translated, it gives CASSLNQGFTGELFF.

The rearrangement uses TRBV5-1 and TRBJ2-1, with a tentative D call TRBD2 (5 bases). The CDR3 runs to 16 residues. The V gene lost 6 bases and the J gene lost 3 bases, with 19 bases spanning the gap. CDR1 and CDR2 from the germline V gene are SGHRS and YFSETQ. The CDR3 here is CASIDYPLRSYNEQFF. DNA of the CDR3: TGCGCCAGCATCGACTACCCACTCCGTAGCTACAATGAGCAGTTCTTC.

This rearrangement joins TRBV19 to TRBJ2-7, with 8 bases fitting TRBD1. Germline V CDR1 and CDR2: LNHDA, SQIVND (reference sequence). The CDR3 length is 13 residues. V shed 1 base, J shed 6 bases, and the junction held 2 bases outside the gene matches. The CDR3, as DNA: TGTGCCAGTAGTATAGGAACAGGGGGCGAGCAGTACTTC. It codes for CASSIGTGGEQYF.

This clonotype was recorded at least ten times. This rearrangement joins TRBV4-1 to TRBJ2-7; a weak D match, TRBD2 (5 bases). CDR1 is MGHRA and CDR2 is YSYEKL in the germline V gene. The CDR3 loop spans 16 amino acids. V was trimmed by 3 bases and J by 0 bases, leaving 15 bases between them. The CDR3 DNA follows: TGCGCCAGCAGCCAGGTGGCGGGCTTTAGCTCCTACGAGCAGTACTTC. It yields the protein CASSQVAGFSSYEQYF.

J is TRBJ2-1 and V is TRBV7-2; no clear D. The germline V and J ends were trimmed by 2 bases and 7 bases, with 6 bases remaining between them. This CDR3 contains 12 residues. The germline V gene encodes CDR1 SGHTA and CDR2 FQGNSA. CDR3 in amino acids: CASSLRQNEQFF. CDR3 coding DNA: TGTGCCAGCAGCTTAAGGCAGAATGAGCAGTTCTTC.

This clonotype came up a few times. This chain connects TRBV5-1 to TRBJ1-2; 12 positions agree with TRBD1. V gave up 6 bases and J gave up 12 bases; unmatched junction bases: 6. Germline CDR1 and CDR2: SGHRS and YFSETQ. This CDR3 region has 12 residues. The CDR3 protein is CASKGTGGADTF. The CDR3, as DNA: TGCGCCAGCAAGGGGACAGGGGGCGCGGACACCTTC.

Turning to this clonotype: It is unclear where the CDR3 begins or ends on the DNA, so no DNA is shown, and the CDR3 is as TCRdb lists it. The chain has TRBV29-1 and TRBJ2-2; TRBD1, as called in the table, went unchecked against the DNA. The CDR3 region is 24 residues in length, termini included. CDR1 is SQVTM, CDR2 ANQGSEA, per germline. CDR3 loop: CSVEVWDSSYNEQFFGTGAGELFF.

The rearrangement uses TRBV12-3 or TRBV12-4 and TRBJ1-1; D is ambiguous. The CDR3 length is 13 residues. Trimming stripped 7 bases from V and 1 base from J, with 10 bases between. The CDR3 loop is CASTRLRNTEAFF. CDR3 DNA: TGTGCCAGCACCCGGTTGCGGAACACTGAAGCTTTCTTT.

V is TRBV6-4 and J is TRBJ1-2; no definite D call. The CDR3 loop spans 14 amino acids. Germline CDR1 is MRHNA and CDR2 is SNTAGT. Trimming removed 5 bases from V and 1 base from J, with 11 bases in between. In DNA form, the CDR3 reads TGTGCCAGCAGTTGGGCAGAAATTAACTATGGCTACACCTTC. Translated, it gives CASSWAEINYGYTF.

The chain couples TRBV24-1 to TRBJ2-2; D is undetermined. This CDR3 region has 13 residues. Per the germline V gene, CDR1 is KGHDR and CDR2 is SFDVKD. Trimming shortened V by 9 bases and J by 3 bases, and 10 bases separated the two germline ends. CDR3 loop: CATGRTDTGELFF. In DNA form, the CDR3 reads TGTGCCACCGGTCGGACGGACACCGGGGAGCTGTTTTTT.

The V gene is TRBV20-1, the J gene TRBJ2-1; D gene uncertain. Trimming shortened V by 1 base and J by 7 bases, and 8 bases separated the two germline ends. Germline loops: CDR1 DFQATT, CDR2 SNEGSKA (reference sequence). The CDR3 has 12 amino acids. This CDR3 is CSARGVFNEQFF. The CDR3 bases are TGCAGTGCTAGAGGGGTCTTTAATGAGCAGTTCTTC.

This clonotype was picked up one time. This chain uses TRBV2 with TRBJ2-5; D may be TRBD2 (6 bases). The J call may not be correct, given that the DNA end is closer to TRBJ2-1. The CDR3 consists of 13 residues. In germline, CDR1 is SNHLY, CDR2 FYNNEI. CDR3 loop: CASSRDSNNEQFF. For the CDR3, the DNA is TGTGCCAGCAGTCGGGACTCGAACAATGAGCAGTTCTTC.